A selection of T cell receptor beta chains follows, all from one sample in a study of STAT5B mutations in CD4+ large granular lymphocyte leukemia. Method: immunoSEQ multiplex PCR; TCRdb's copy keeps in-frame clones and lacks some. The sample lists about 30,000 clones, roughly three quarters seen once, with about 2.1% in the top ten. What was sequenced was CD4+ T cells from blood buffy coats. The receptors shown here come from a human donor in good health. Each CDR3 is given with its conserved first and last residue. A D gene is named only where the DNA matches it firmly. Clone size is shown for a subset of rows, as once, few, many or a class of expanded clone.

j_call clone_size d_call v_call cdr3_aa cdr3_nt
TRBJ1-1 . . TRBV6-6 CASSYSRGRGTEAFF TGTGCCAGCAGTTACTCTCGGGGGCGAGGCACTGAAGCTTTCTTT
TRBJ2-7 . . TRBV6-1 CASRAGRDRAYEQYF TGTGCCAGCAGGGCAGGGAGGGACAGAGCCTACGAGCAGTACTTC
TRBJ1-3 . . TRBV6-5 CASSQGPNLGNTIYF TGTGCCAGCAGTCAAGGACCGAATCTTGGAAACACCATATATTTT
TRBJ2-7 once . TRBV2 CASSGSGSYEQYF TGTGCCAGCAGTGGAAGTGGTTCCTACGAGCAGTACTTC
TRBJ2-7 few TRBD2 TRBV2 CASRRPTGLAGVVDEQYF TGTGCCAGCAGAAGACCAACGGGACTAGCGGGAGTGGTGGACGAGCAGTACTTC
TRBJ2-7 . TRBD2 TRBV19 CASTKSGVGFYEQYF TGTGCCAGTACTAAAAGCGGGGTTGGTTTCTACGAGCAGTACTTC
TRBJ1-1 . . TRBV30 CAWSVDGPKVPTEAFF TGTGCCTGGAGTGTAGATGGCCCAAAAGTTCCCACTGAAGCTTTCTTT
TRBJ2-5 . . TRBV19 CASSLGDFSQETQYF TGTGCCAGTAGTTTGGGGGACTTTTCCCAAGAGACCCAGTACTTC
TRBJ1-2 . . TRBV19 CASSTPGQGYGYTF TGTGCCAGTAGTACCCCAGGGCAGGGCTATGGCTACACCTTC
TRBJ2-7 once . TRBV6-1 CASSGRDKRLRVYEQYF TGTGCCAGCAGTGGCCGGGACAAGAGATTAAGGGTCTACGAGCAGTACTTC
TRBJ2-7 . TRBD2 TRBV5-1 CASSLGPSGAGAYEQYF TGCGCCAGCAGCTTGGGCCCTAGCGGGGCAGGGGCCTACGAGCAGTACTTC
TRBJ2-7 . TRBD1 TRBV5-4 CASSLPGTGTYEQYF TGTGCCAGCAGCTTGCCAGGGACAGGGACCTACGAGCAGTACTTC
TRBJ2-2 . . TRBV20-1 CSARGAGELFF TGCAGTGCCCGAGGCGCCGGGGAGCTGTTTTTT
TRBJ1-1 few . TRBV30 CAWRQGTEAFF TGTGCCTGGAGACAGGGAACTGAAGCTTTCTTT
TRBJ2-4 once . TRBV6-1 CASSEVPGLIAKNIQYF TGTGCCAGCAGTGAAGTACCGGGACTCATAGCCAAAAACATTCAGTACTTC
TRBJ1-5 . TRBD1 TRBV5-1 CASSLGSGGSNQPQHF TGCGCCAGCAGCTTGGGGTCAGGGGGTAGCAATCAGCCCCAGCATTTT
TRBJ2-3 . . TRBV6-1 CASTSSPSPIDTQYF TGTGCCAGCACTTCAAGTCCTAGCCCCATCGATACGCAGTATTTT
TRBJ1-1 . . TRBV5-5 CASSPRQGVENTEAFF TGTGCCAGCAGCCCTCGACAAGGCGTGGAGAACACTGAAGCTTTCTTT
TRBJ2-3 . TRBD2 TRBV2 CANRLAGVGTQYF TGTGCCAACAGACTAGCGGGGGTGGGTACGCAGTATTTT
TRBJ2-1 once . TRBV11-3 CASSLWEREQFF TGTGCCAGCAGCTTATGGGAGCGTGAGCAGTTCTTC
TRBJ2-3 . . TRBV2 CAGRGEFTDTQYF TGTGCCGGGAGAGGGGAATTCACAGATACGCAGTATTTT
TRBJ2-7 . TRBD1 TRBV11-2 CASSPGQGASEQYF TGTGCCAGCAGCCCCGGACAGGGGGCTTCCGAGCAGTACTTC
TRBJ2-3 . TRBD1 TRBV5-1 CASSQTGGKDTQYF TGCGCCAGCAGCCAGACAGGGGGCAAAGATACGCAGTATTTT
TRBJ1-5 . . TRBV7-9 CASSESSNQPQHF TGTGCCAGCAGTGAGTCTAGCAATCAGCCCCAGCATTTT
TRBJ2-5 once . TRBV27 CASSLTGQGLGTQYF TGTGCCAGCAGTTTAACGGGGCAGGGTCTAGGGACCCAGTACTTC
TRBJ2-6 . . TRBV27 CASRLINSGANVLTF TGTGCCAGCAGGCTTATAAACTCTGGGGCCAACGTCCTGACTTTC
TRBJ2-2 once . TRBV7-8 CASSSRVTGELFF TGTGCCAGCAGCTCCAGGGTCACGGGGGAGCTGTTTTTT
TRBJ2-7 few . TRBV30 CAWNPGDPYEQYF TGTGCCTGGAATCCGGGGGACCCCTACGAGCAGTACTTC
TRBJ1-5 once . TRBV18 CASSPAVSNQPQHF TGTGCCAGCTCACCGGCAGTCAGCAATCAGCCCCAGCATTTT
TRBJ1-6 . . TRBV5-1 CASSLEVGYSPLHF TGCGCCAGCAGCTTGGAAGTAGGATATTCACCCCTCCACTTT
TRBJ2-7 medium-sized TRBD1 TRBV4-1 CASSPGNRDRDYEQYF TGCGCCAGCAGCCCAGGAAACCGGGACAGGGACTACGAGCAGTACTTC
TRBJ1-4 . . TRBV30 CAHAGQAGEKLFF TGTGCCCATGCGGGGCAGGCCGGTGAAAAACTGTTTTTT
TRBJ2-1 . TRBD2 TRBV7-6 CASSLSGSLLNEQFF TGTGCCAGCAGCTTGAGCGGGAGTTTGTTGAATGAGCAGTTCTTC
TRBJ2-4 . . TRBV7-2 CASSYSGGVAKNIQYF TGTGCCAGCAGCTATAGCGGAGGGGTAGCCAAAAACATTCAGTACTTC
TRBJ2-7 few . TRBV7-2 CASSLVRYEQYF TGTGCCAGCAGCTTAGTCAGATACGAGCAGTACTTC
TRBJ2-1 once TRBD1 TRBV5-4 CASRQGGVYNEQFF TGTGCCAGCAGACAGGGGGGAGTCTACAATGAGCAGTTCTTC
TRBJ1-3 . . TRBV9 CASSLWEGNSGNTIYF TGTGCCAGCAGCCTATGGGAGGGTAACTCTGGAAACACCATATATTTT
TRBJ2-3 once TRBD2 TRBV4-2 CASSQESSGGPDTQYF TGTGCCAGCAGCCAAGAGTCGTCGGGGGGGCCAGATACGCAGTATTTT
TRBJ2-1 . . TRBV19 CASSLYNEQFF TGTGCCAGTAGTTTGTACAATGAGCAGTTCTTC
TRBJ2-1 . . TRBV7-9 CASSLEGSLYNEQFF TGTGCCAGCAGCTTAGAAGGGAGCCTCTACAATGAGCAGTTCTTC
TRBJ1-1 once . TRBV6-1 CASKIGTYNTEAFF TGTGCCAGCAAGATCGGGACATACAACACTGAAGCTTTCTTT
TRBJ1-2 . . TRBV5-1 CASSLKTRVNSGYTF TGCGCCAGCAGCTTGAAAACGCGGGTAAATAGTGGCTACACCTTC
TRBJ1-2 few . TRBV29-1 CSVGQLSNYGYTF TGCAGCGTTGGACAGCTAAGCAACTATGGCTACACCTTC
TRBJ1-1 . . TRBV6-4 CASSRGGSGEAFF TGTGCCAGCAGTAGGGGGGGGAGTGGTGAAGCTTTCTTT
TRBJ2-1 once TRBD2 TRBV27 CASSIGLAGRYNEQFF TGTGCCAGCAGTATCGGACTAGCGGGTCGGTACAATGAGCAGTTCTTC
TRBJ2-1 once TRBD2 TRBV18 CASSLTVTSGVSTLEQFF TGTGCCAGCTCACTTACGGTTACCAGCGGGGTCAGTACACTTGAGCAGTTCTTC
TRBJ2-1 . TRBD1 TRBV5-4 CASSSSLASRGNNEQFF TGTGCCAGCAGCTCCAGCTTAGCGTCCAGGGGGAACAATGAGCAGTTCTTC
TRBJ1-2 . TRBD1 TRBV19 CASRTGQGNYGYTF TGTGCCAGTCGTACGGGACAGGGAAACTATGGCTACACCTTC